The sequence of this TCR beta chain was determined in a study of CD8 T cells in Susac syndrome. Study-wide findings and caveats: The Susac syndrome CD4+ T cell repertoires displayed no clonal expansion. It was acknowledged by the study that relatively few individuals were included in its TCR sequencing and HLA analysis.

RNA totalling about 0.5 to 1 ug underwent reverse transcription with random hexamers. TCR beta CDR3 was amplified by immunoSEQ covering 54 Vbeta and 13 Jbeta. TCRdb re-analysed the immunoSEQ multiplex PCR reads in MiXCR, keeping a single row per CDR3 protein. The sample contains roughly 250,000 distinct CDR3 sequences, about 95% of which appear only once. In the case of this clonotype: Antigen unknown.

This CDR3 contains 15 residues. Germline CDR1 is LGHDT and CDR2 is YNNKEL (reference sequence). V trimming: 2 bases; J trimming: 6 bases; junction bases outside the gene matches: 7. The sequenced sample was CD4+ T cells from PBMCs. This chain uses TRBV3-1 with TRBJ2-1, with 7 nucleotides matching TRBD2. This receptor was obtained from a human donor with Susac syndrome. CDR3 in DNA: TGTGCCAGCAGCCAATCGGACCAGCGGGGCAATGAGCAGTTCTTC. Amino acid sequence: CASSQSDQRGNEQFF.